The 31 T cell receptor beta chains below all came from one sample that was sequenced in a study of CD8+CD57+ T cells in acquired aplastic anemia. The TCR beta profiling, which covered VDJ combination and CDR3 sequence, was carried out using genomic DNA as the template. TCRdb independently ran MiXCR on the reads; one entry per CDR3 protein. The sample has hundreds of thousands of distinct CDR3 sequences, about half seen once. Patients selected for sequencing had displayed CD8+CD57+ cell expansion by flow cytometry. The sequenced sample was sorted CD4+, CD8+, or CD8+CD57+ T cells (not recorded which) from PBMCs. These receptors all stem from a human donor with aplastic anemia.

Ten or more counts support this clonotype. The J gene is TRBJ1-1, the V gene TRBV20-1; D unresolved. V lost 0 bases and J 2 bases, leaving 10 bases between the germline ends. Per germline, CDR1 DFQATT and CDR2 SNEGSKA (reference sequence). The CDR3 runs 14 residues. The CDR3 DNA reads TGCAGTGCTAGAGACCCCAAAGATAACACTGAAGCTTTCTTT. It translates to CSARDPKDNTEAFF.

This clonotype was found a few times. The V call is TRBV28, the J call TRBJ2-7; TRBD1 agrees at 10 bases. J was trimmed by 3 bases and V by 4 bases; bases with no gene match: 9. Germline CDR1 is MDHEN and CDR2 is SYDVKM. This CDR3 is 16 amino acids long. The CDR3 DNA sequence: TGTGCCAGCAGTTCCCCCCAGACAGGGGGCGTCTACGAGCAGTACTTC. Protein product: CASSSPQTGGVYEQYF.

This clonotype was counted a few times. The V call is TRBV3-1, the J call TRBJ2-7; D is possibly TRBD1 (6 bases). This CDR3 has 12 residues. Trimming pared 3 bases from V and 6 bases from J, leaving 9 bases between. From germline, CDR1 is LGHDT and CDR2 YNNKEL (reference sequence). The DNA of the CDR3 is TGTGCCAGCAGCCATGGGGACATCGAGCAGTACTTC. Residues: CASSHGDIEQYF.

This clonotype was counted between two and nine times. The V and J genes are TRBV27 and TRBJ1-5; tentatively, D is TRBD1 (6 bases). The germline V and J ends were trimmed by 5 bases and 5 bases, with 19 bases remaining between them. CDR1 is MNHEY and CDR2 is SMNVEV in the germline V gene (reference sequence). The CDR3 sequence is 16 residues long. CDR3 amino acids: CASSPLQGKYHQPQHF. The CDR3 nucleotides are TGTGCCAGCAGTCCTCTACAGGGCAAATACCATCAGCCCCAGCATTTT.

This sequence joins TRBV20-1 and TRBJ1-6, with a possible D match to TRBD1 (5 bases). The V end lost 2 bases, the J end lost 10 bases, and 18 bases lay between the germline ends. CDR3 length equals 15 residues. Germline V gene lookup returns CDR1 DFQATT and CDR2 SNEGSKA (reference sequence). CDR3 protein: CSARNPGPPGSPLHF. CDR3 in DNA: TGCAGTGCTAGAAACCCGGGACCCCCAGGATCACCCCTCCACTTT.

In this sample, this clonotype turned up many times. This chain joins TRBV19 and TRBJ1-4; D call uncertain. V lost 5 bases and J lost 0, with 7 bases in between. The CDR3 runs 14 residues. The germline V gene encodes CDR1 LNHDA and CDR2 SQIVND (reference sequence). CDR3 protein: CASSRWATNEKLFF. The CDR3 nucleotides read TGTGCCAGTAGTCGATGGGCAACTAATGAAAAACTGTTTTTT.

A remark on this clonotype: Just one base apart from a much larger clone, this may be a read error. In DNA, the CDR3 is TGTGCCATCAGTTACTCGGGACTAGAAGATACGCAGTATTTT. It yields the protein CAISYSGLEDTQYF. The chain carries TRBV10-3 and TRBJ2-3; 8 bases map to TRBD2. The V gene end was trimmed by 5 bases and the J gene end by 5 bases; junction bases not matched to a gene: 6. The germline V gene has CDR1 ENHRY and CDR2 SYGVKD. The CDR3 has 14 amino acids.

Points on this clonotype: A read error may be the cause here, since a much bigger clone is one base away. J is TRBJ2-4 and V is TRBV12-5; D is undetermined. The CDR3 length is 13 residues. Looked up from germline, CDR1 is LGHNT and CDR2 is FRNRAP. This CDR3 is CASSSQWADIQYF. The CDR3 DNA reads as TGTGCCAGCAGTTCTCAGTGGGCTGACATTCAGTACTTC.

The V gene is TRBV10-3, the J gene TRBJ1-2; D ambiguous. This CDR3 has 13 amino acids. CDR1 and CDR2 (germline): ENHRY, SYGVKD. The V and J ends lost 0 bases and 8 bases respectively, with 10 bases between them. The CDR3, as DNA: TGTGCCATCAGTGAGTCAAGGACCGGAGGCTACACCTTC. Translated: CAISESRTGGYTF.

For the CDR3, the DNA is TGTGCCAGCAGTCCCATGGGTGGCGGCTACACCTTC. It yields the protein CASSPMGGGYTF. The V gene is TRBV7-8, the J gene TRBJ1-2, with D hard to call. Germline values: CDR1 SGHVS, CDR2 FQNEAQ. There are 12 residues in the CDR3. V lost 6 bases to trimming and J lost 8 bases, with 13 bases between them.

Concerning this clonotype: A clone one base away is much larger, so this may be a read error. The chain combines TRBV19 with TRBJ1-5; tentative D call: TRBD1 (6 bases). CDR1 LNHDA and CDR2 SQIVND come from the germline V gene (reference sequence). This CDR3 comprises 16 residues. Trimming cost V 2 bases and J 2 bases, with 13 bases left between them. The CDR3 sequence: CASSILSGDGNQPQHF. CDR3 nucleotides: TGTGCCAGTAGTATACTGTCAGGGGATGGCAATCAGCCCCAGCATTTT.

About this clonotype: A read error may account for a junction end that differs from germline. The genes are TRBV5-1 and TRBJ2-2; no firm D call. Germline values: CDR1 SGHRS, CDR2 YFSETQ. There are 13 residues in the CDR3. DNA of the CDR3: TGTGCCAGCAGCTTGTTAGGGTCCGGGGAGCTGTTTTTT. The encoded protein is CASSLLGSGELFF.

The chain recombines TRBV19 with TRBJ1-1; 8 positions agree with TRBD1. There are 13 residues in the CDR3. V lost 7 bases, J lost 4 bases, and 5 bases stayed unmatched. Looked up from germline, CDR1 is LNHDA and CDR2 is SQIVND (reference sequence). CDR3 in amino acids: CASIGQGITEAFF. The CDR3 DNA is TGTGCCAGTATCGGACAGGGAATCACTGAAGCTTTCTTT.

This clonotype has ten or more counts. The chain employs TRBV7-9 and TRBJ2-3; D may be TRBD1 (6 bases). Germline CDR1 SEHNR, CDR2 FQNEAQ (reference sequence). This CDR3 contains 15 residues. Trimming pared 5 bases from V and 0 bases from J, leaving 12 bases between. Here the CDR3 reads CASSAGVASTDTQYF. CDR3 in DNA: TGTGCCAGCAGCGCAGGGGTAGCTAGCACAGATACGCAGTATTTT. Complete variable domain (other parts from reference TRBV7-9 and TRBJ2-3): DTGVSQNPRHKITKRGQNVTFRCDPISEHNRLYWYRQTLGQGPEFLTYFQNEAQLEKSRLLSDRFSAERPKGSFSTLEIQRTEQGDSAMYLCASSAGVASTDTQYFGPGTRLTVL.

This clonotype came up many times. J is TRBJ2-7 and V is TRBV7-2; 8 nucleotides match TRBD1. Germline values: CDR1 SGHTA, CDR2 FQGNSA. The CDR3 loop spans 13 amino acids. Germline trimming cut 4 bases from V and 6 bases from J; bases unmatched to any gene: 5. CDR3 residues: CASSYDRGREQYF. CDR3 nucleotides: TGTGCCAGCAGCTACGACAGGGGCCGCGAGCAGTACTTC.

The CDR3 DNA sequence: TGTGCCAGCCGAAGGGGAGAGGTGGGGACAAGAACTGAAGCTTTCTTT. Translation gives CASRRGEVGTRTEAFF. The gene calls are TRBV3-1 and TRBJ1-1; tentative D call: TRBD1 (6 bases). Germline-derived CDR1 and CDR2 are LGHDT and YNNKEL (reference sequence). This CDR3 is built from 16 residues. V was trimmed by 8 bases and J by 5 bases, leaving 24 bases between them.

This chain connects TRBV6-1 to TRBJ2-5, with 8 bases matching TRBD1. Per the germline V gene, CDR1 is MNHNS and CDR2 is SASEGT. V gave up 3 bases and J gave up 5 bases; unmatched junction bases: 14. The CDR3 consists of 17 residues. CDR3 DNA sequence: TGTGCCAGCAGTGACGAGGCGGACAGGGCCCGAGGCGAGACCCAGTACTTC. Protein product: CASSDEADRARGETQYF.

The chain joins TRBV5-1 to TRBJ1-3; 8 positions match TRBD1. This CDR3 contains 16 residues. V lost 0 bases and J lost 3; bases outside the gene matches: 5. CDR1 and CDR2 from the germline V gene are SGHRS and YFSETQ. In DNA form, the CDR3 reads TGCGCCAGCAGCTTGGGACAGGGGATGAGTGGAAACACCATATATTTT. Its protein product is CASSLGQGMSGNTIYF.

About this clonotype itself: The junction shows a germline mismatch at one end, possibly a read error. The chain recombines TRBV6-6 with TRBJ2-5; 8 bases align to TRBD2. CDR3 length: 16 amino acids. Germline lookup yields CDR1 MNHNY and CDR2 SVGAGI (reference sequence). This CDR3 is CASSTRLGSGAETQHF. For the CDR3, the DNA is TGTGCCAGCAGTACCCGTTTAGGTAGCGGGGCCGAGACCCAGCACTTC.

This clonotype appeared many times. The V call is TRBV5-8, the J call TRBJ2-5; 8 bases match TRBD1. CDR3 size: 14 residues. Germline values: CDR1 SGHTS, CDR2 YDEGEE. Trimming at V came to 4 bases and at J to 9 bases, leaving 11 bases not matched to a gene. CDR3 amino acids: CASSKDRARRAQYF. As DNA, the CDR3 is TGTGCCAGCAGCAAGGACAGGGCCCGGCGGGCCCAGTACTTC.

The CDR3 region is CASSQQGALYEQYF. The CDR3, as DNA: TGTGCCAGTAGTCAACAGGGGGCCCTCTACGAGCAGTACTTC. The chain uses TRBV19 and TRBJ2-7; 9 nucleotides agree with TRBD1. CDR1 and CDR2 from the germline V gene are LNHDA and SQIVND (reference sequence). This CDR3 is 14 amino acids long. The trim removed 5 bases at V and 3 bases at J, leaving 5 bases unmatched.

Ten or more counts support this clonotype. The V gene is TRBV20-1, the J gene TRBJ2-7; weak D call: TRBD1 (6 bases). The V gene's germline CDR1 is DFQATT and CDR2 SNEGSKA (reference sequence). Deletions cut 7 bases from V and 0 bases from J, with 13 bases between. The CDR3 length is 13 residues. For the CDR3, the DNA is TGCAGTGTCGTCACAGGGAGCTCCTACGAGCAGTACTTC. Protein sequence: CSVVTGSSYEQYF.

This clonotype was recorded many times. In DNA, the CDR3 is TGTGCCACCGCCCCCGGGGCTAATGAAAAACTGTTTTTT. Protein: CATAPGANEKLFF. The chain recombines TRBV12-3 or TRBV12-4 with TRBJ1-4; the D is unclear. Trimming pared 10 bases from V and 3 bases from J, leaving 12 bases between. The CDR3 has 13 residues.

This clonotype was detected ten times or more. This chain uses TRBV7-8 with TRBJ1-5, with 7 nucleotides matching TRBD1. Germline-derived CDR1 and CDR2 are SGHVS and FQNEAQ. The CDR3 is 13 amino acids. The V segment lost 5 bases and the J segment 5 bases; nucleotides outside the gene matches: 3. This CDR3 is CASSPDRDQPQHF. The CDR3 DNA reads TGTGCCAGCAGCCCAGACAGGGATCAGCCCCAGCATTTT.

This chain uses TRBV19 with TRBJ2-7; 9 bases align to TRBD1. Trimming at V came to 3 bases and at J to 5 bases, leaving 2 bases not matched to a gene. The CDR3 totals 13 residues. Germline lookup yields CDR1 LNHDA and CDR2 SQIVND (reference sequence). CDR3 sequence: CASSIRDRDEQYF. For the CDR3, the DNA is TGTGCCAGTAGTATTCGGGACAGGGACGAGCAGTACTTC.

The gene calls are TRBV29-1 and TRBJ2-3; 7 bases match TRBD2. Germline CDR1 is SQVTM and CDR2 is ANQGSEA. The J segment lost 2 bases and the V segment lost 1 base, leaving 3 bases of the junction unmatched. This CDR3 is built from 14 residues. CDR3 sequence (DNA): TGCAGCGTTGAAGGGGGGGGGAACACAGATACGCAGTATTTT. Translation gives CSVEGGGNTDTQYF.

This clonotype was recorded a few times. The CDR3 DNA reads TGCGCCAGCAGCTCGACAGGACGGGGGGCTCAAGAGACCCAGTACTTC. Its translation: CASSSTGRGAQETQYF. V usage is TRBV5-1 and J usage is TRBJ2-5; a possible D gene is TRBD2 (7 bases). V was cut by 3 bases and J by 2 bases, with 17 bases left in between. Germline loops: CDR1 SGHRS, CDR2 YFSETQ. The length of the CDR3 is 16 residues.

Concerning this clonotype itself: A read error may be the cause here, since a much bigger clone is one base away. This chain uses TRBV10-3 with TRBJ2-1; 9 bases are shared with TRBD2. V lost 4 bases, J lost 13 bases, and 14 bases stayed unmatched. This CDR3 comprises 15 residues. Germline V CDR1 and CDR2: ENHRY, SYGVKD. In nucleotides, the CDR3 is TGTGCCATCAGTGTGTCGCGGGGGGGCCAAGAGACCCAGTTCTTC. Its protein is CAISVSRGGQETQFF.

The V gene is TRBV12-3 or TRBV12-4, the J gene TRBJ2-1, with 14 bases that match TRBD2. Trimming cost V 6 bases and J 4 bases; bases outside gene matches: 2. The CDR3 is made up of 15 amino acids. The CDR3 region is CASSRTSGGYNEQFF. The CDR3 DNA is TGTGCCAGCAGCCGGACTAGCGGGGGGTACAATGAGCAGTTCTTC.

This rearrangement joins TRBV7-3 to TRBJ2-3, with TRBD1 matching 9 bases. CDR3 length: 15 amino acids. Trimming at V came to 4 bases and at J to 6 bases, leaving 8 bases not matched to a gene. Germline V gives CDR1 SGHTA, CDR2 FQGTGA. In DNA form, the CDR3 reads TGTGCCAGCAGCTCTGGACAGGGGCGAGAGGATACGCAGTATTTT. Translated: CASSSGQGREDTQYF.

This clonotype was picked up a small number of times. The genes are TRBV20-1 and TRBJ2-4, with 8 bases matching TRBD2. This CDR3 is built from 14 residues. V shed 6 bases and J 0 bases; nucleotides not matched to a gene: 4. Germline V gives CDR1 DFQATT, CDR2 SNEGSKA (reference sequence). The chain's CDR3 is CSAIGGVAKNIQYF. The CDR3 coding sequence is TGCAGTGCGATCGGGGGGGTAGCCAAAAACATTCAGTACTTC.